The 4 T cell receptor beta chains below come from one sample, sequenced in a study of cytomegalovirus exposure and HLA in healthy donors (dated by TCRdb to about 2017). The library was made by the immunoSEQ multiplex PCR assay. A mixture of 60 forward primers for TCR Vbeta segments and 13 reverse primers for TCR Jbeta segments was used in the multiplex PCR. The table was pulled from immuneACCESS by TCRdb, which kept in-frame rearrangements only. Such tables lose some clones; where checked, under half of the loss comes from unresolved V genes, and the rest has no known cause. Recorded for this sample are more than 150,000 clones; 82% of them occurred a single time. Less than 2% of the sample is held by the ten biggest clonotypes. Sample: PBMCs. The receptor set was obtained from a man between 35 and 55 years old in good health and CMV-seronegative.

The chain combines TRBV5-5 with TRBJ1-5; D not resolved. Trimming stripped 4 bases from V and 0 bases from J, with 14 bases between. This CDR3 has 16 amino acids. Per the germline V gene, CDR1 is SGHKS and CDR2 is YYEKEE (reference sequence). The CDR3 reads CASSRREQYSNQPQHF. CDR3 sequence (DNA): TGTGCCAGCAGCAGACGGGAACAGTATAGCAATCAGCCCCAGCATTTT.

This clone was picked up one time. This chain's CDR3 is CASSHPGGGDNEQFF. The CDR3, as DNA: TGTGCCAGCAGCCACCCAGGGGGAGGTGACAATGAGCAGTTCTTC. The chain joins TRBV28 to TRBJ2-1; D possibly corresponds to TRBD1 (7 bases). The CDR3 contains 15 residues. The germline gives CDR1 MDHEN, CDR2 SYDVKM. With 6 bases removed from V and 5 bases from J, the gap between germline ends came to 17 bases.

This clone was recorded only once. The CDR3 protein is CATMGGETYEQYF. The DNA of the CDR3 is TGTGCCACTATGGGCGGGGAGACCTACGAGCAGTACTTC. The rearrangement joins TRBV10-3 to TRBJ2-7, with TRBD2 as a possible D gene (6 bases). V lost 10 bases and J 2 bases, leaving 15 bases between the germline ends. The germline CDR1 and CDR2 sequences are ENHRY and SYGVKD. The CDR3 runs 13 residues.

The rearrangement uses TRBV7-2 and TRBJ2-3, with 11 positions matching TRBD2. The CDR3 spans 14 residues. Germline V gene sequence: CDR1 SGHTA, CDR2 FQGNSA. After removal of 1 base from V and 11 bases from J, the junction contained 5 bases not matched to a gene. The CDR3 sequence is CASSLGGTSGRQYF. CDR3 nucleotide sequence: TGTGCCAGCAGCTTAGGGGGGACTAGCGGCCGGCAGTATTTT.